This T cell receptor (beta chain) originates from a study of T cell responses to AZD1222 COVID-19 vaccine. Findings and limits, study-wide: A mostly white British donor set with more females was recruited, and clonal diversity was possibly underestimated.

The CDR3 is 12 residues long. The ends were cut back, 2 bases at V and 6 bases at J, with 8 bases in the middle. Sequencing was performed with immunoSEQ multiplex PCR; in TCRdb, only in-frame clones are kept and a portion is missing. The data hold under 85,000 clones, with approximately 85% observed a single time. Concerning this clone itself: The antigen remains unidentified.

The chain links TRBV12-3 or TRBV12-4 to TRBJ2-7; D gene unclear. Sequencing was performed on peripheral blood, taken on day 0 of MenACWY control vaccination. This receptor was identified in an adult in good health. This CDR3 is CASSLIGSEQYF. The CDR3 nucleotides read TGTGCCAGCAGTTTAATAGGGTCCGAGCAGTACTTC.